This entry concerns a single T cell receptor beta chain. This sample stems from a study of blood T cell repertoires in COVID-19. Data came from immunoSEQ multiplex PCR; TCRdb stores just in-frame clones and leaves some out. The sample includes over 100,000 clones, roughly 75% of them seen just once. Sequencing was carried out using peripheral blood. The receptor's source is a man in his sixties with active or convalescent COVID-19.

The chain's CDR3 is CAIDPTRRDRLFYGYTF. The CDR3 DNA sequence: TGTGCCATAGACCCGACCCGCCGGGACAGACTTTTTTATGGCTACACCTTC. The V and J genes are TRBV7-9 and TRBJ1-2, with 7 bases lining up with TRBD1. V shed 10 bases and J 5 bases; nucleotides not matched to a gene: 22. Germline V gene data show CDR1 as SEHNR and CDR2 as FQNEAQ (reference sequence). The CDR3 is 17 amino acids.